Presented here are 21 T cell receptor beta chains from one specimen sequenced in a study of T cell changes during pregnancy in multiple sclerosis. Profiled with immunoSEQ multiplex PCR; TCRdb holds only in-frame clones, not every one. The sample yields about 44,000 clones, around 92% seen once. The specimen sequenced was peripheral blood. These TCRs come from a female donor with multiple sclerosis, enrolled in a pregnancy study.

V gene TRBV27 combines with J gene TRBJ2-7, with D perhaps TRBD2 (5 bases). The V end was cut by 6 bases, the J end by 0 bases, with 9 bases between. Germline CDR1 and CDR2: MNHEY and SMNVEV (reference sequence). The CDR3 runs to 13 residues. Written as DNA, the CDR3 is TGTGCCAGCAGGGACTCAAGCTCCTACGAGCAGTACTTC. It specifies CASRDSSSYEQYF.

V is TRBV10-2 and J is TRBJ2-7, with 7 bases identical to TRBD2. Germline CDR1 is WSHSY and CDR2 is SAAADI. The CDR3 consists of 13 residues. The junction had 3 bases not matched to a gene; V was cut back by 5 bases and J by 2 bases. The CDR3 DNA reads TGCGCCAGCAGTCGGGAGGAGACCTACGAGCAGTACTTC. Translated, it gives CASSREETYEQYF.

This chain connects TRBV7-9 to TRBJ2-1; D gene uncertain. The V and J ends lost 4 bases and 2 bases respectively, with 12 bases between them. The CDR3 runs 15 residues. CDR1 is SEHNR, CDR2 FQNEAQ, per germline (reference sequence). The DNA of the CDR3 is TGTGCCAGCAGCTCGCCCTCCCTCGCCTACAATGAGCAGTTCTTC. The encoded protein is CASSSPSLAYNEQFF.

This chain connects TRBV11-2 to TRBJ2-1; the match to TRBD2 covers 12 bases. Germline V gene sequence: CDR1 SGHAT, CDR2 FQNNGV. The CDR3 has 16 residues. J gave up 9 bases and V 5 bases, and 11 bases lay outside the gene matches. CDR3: CASSPGLAGSGGEQFF. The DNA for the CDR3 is TGTGCCAGCAGCCCTGGACTAGCGGGATCGGGGGGTGAGCAGTTCTTC.

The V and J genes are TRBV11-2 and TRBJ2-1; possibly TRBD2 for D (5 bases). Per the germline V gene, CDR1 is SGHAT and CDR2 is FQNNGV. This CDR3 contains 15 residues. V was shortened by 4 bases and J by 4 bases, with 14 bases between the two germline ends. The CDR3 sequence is CASSSQGWTYNEQFF. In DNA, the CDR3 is TGTGCCAGCAGCTCCCAAGGGTGGACTTACAATGAGCAGTTCTTC.

The CDR3 bases are TGTGCCAGCCTCCGGCTTAAGGGGACCGGGGAGCTGTTTTTT. Translating it yields CASLRLKGTGELFF. The chain employs TRBV27 and TRBJ2-2, with D perhaps TRBD1 (5 bases). The germline V and J ends were trimmed by 8 bases and 5 bases, with 15 bases remaining between them. Germline V gives CDR1 MNHEY, CDR2 SMNVEV (reference sequence). The CDR3 has 14 residues.

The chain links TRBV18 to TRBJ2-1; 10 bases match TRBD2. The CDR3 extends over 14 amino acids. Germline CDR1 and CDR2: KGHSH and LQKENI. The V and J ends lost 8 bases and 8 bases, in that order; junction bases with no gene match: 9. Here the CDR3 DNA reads TGTGCCAGCCGAGAGCGGGAGGGCCGCGATGAGCAGTTCTTC. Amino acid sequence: CASREREGRDEQFF.

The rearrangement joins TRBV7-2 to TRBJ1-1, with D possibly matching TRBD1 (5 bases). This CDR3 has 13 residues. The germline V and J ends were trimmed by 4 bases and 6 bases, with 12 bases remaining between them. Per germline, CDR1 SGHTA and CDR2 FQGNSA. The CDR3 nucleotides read TGTGCCAGCAGCTGGGACTTGCGGGCTGAAGCTTTCTTT. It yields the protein CASSWDLRAEAFF.

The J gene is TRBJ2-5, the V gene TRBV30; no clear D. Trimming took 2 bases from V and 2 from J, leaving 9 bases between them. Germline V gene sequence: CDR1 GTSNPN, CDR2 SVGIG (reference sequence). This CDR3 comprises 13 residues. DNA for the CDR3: TGTGCCTGGAGTAGGTCCCCTCAAGAGACCCAGTACTTC. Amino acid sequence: CAWSRSPQETQYF.

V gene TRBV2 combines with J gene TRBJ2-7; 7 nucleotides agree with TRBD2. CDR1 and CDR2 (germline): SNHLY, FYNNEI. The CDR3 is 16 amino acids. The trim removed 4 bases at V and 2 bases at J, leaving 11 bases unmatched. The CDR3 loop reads CASSGKRLAPTYEQYF. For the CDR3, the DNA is TGTGCCAGCAGTGGAAAAAGACTAGCTCCTACCTACGAGCAGTACTTC.

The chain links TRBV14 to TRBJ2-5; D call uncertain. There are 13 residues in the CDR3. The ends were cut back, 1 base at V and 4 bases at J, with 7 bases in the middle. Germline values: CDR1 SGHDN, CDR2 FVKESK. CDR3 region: CASSQVTIETQYF. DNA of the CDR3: TGTGCCAGCAGCCAAGTAACGATAGAGACCCAGTACTTC.

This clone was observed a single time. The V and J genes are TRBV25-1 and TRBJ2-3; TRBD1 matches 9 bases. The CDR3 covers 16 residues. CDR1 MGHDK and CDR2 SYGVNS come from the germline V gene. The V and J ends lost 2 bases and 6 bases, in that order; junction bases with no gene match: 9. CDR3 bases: TGTGCCAGCAGTGAAGCTGGACAGGGGCCAGGGGATACGCAGTATTTT. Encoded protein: CASSEAGQGPGDTQYF.

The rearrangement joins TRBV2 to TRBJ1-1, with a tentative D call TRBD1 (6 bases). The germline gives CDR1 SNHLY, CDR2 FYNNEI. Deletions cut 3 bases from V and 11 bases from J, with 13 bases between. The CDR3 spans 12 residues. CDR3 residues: CASSDGGAEAFF. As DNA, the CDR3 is TGTGCCAGCAGTGATGGGGGCGCGGAGGCTTTCTTT.

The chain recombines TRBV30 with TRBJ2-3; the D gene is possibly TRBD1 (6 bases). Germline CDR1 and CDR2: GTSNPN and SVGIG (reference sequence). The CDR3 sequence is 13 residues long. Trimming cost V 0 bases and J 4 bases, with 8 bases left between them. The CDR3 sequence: CAWSVGHPDTQYF. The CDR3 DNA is TGTGCCTGGAGTGTGGGACACCCAGATACGCAGTATTTT.

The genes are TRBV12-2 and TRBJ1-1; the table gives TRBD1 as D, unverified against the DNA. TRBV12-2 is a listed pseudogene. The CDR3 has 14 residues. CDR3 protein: CASRNTGKYTEAFF. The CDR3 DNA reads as TGTGCAAGTCGCAATACAGGGAAGTACACTGAAGCTTTCTTT.

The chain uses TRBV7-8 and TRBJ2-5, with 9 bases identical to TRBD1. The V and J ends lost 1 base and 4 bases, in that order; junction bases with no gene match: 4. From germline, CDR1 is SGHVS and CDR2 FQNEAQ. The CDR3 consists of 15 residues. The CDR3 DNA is TGTGCCAGCAGCTTAGGACAGGGGGTTCTAGAGACCCAGTACTTC. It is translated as CASSLGQGVLETQYF.

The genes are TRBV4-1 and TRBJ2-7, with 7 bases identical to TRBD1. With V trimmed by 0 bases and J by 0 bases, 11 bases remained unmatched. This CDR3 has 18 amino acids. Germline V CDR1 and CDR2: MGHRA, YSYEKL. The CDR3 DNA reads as TGCGCCAGCAGCCAAGATAGTTTACAGGGGCCATCCTCCTACGAGCAGTACTTC. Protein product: CASSQDSLQGPSSYEQYF.

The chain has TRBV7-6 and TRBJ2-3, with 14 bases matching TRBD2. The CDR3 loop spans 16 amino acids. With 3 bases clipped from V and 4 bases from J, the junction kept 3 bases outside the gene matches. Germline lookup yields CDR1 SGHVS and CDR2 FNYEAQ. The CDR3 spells CASSFPTSGRADTQYF. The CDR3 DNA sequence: TGTGCCAGCAGCTTTCCGACTAGCGGGAGGGCAGATACGCAGTATTTT. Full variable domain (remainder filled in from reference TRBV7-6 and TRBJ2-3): GAGVSQSPRYKVTKRGQDVALRCDPISGHVSLYWYRQALGQGPEFLTYFNYEAQQDKSGLPNDRFSAERPEGSISTLTIQRTEQRDSAMYRCASSFPTSGRADTQYFGPGTRLTVL.

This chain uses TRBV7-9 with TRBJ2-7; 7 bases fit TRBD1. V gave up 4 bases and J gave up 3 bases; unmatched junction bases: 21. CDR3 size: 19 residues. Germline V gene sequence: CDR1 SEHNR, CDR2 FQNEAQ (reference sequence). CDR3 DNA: TGTGCCAGCAGCTACTCCGGGACAGAGGTACCGAACCTTTACTACGAGCAGTACTTC. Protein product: CASSYSGTEVPNLYYEQYF.

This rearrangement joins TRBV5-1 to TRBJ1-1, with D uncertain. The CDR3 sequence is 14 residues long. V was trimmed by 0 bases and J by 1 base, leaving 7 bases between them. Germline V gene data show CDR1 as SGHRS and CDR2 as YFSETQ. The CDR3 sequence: CASSLGYGNTEAFF. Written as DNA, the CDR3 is TGCGCCAGCAGCTTGGGGTACGGGAACACTGAAGCTTTCTTT.

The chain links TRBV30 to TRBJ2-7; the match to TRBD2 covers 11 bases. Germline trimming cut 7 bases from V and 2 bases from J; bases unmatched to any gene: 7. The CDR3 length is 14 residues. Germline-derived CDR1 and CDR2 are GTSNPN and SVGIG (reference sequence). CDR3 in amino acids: CAFRTSGYPYEQYF. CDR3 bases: TGTGCCTTTCGGACTAGCGGGTACCCCTACGAGCAGTACTTC.